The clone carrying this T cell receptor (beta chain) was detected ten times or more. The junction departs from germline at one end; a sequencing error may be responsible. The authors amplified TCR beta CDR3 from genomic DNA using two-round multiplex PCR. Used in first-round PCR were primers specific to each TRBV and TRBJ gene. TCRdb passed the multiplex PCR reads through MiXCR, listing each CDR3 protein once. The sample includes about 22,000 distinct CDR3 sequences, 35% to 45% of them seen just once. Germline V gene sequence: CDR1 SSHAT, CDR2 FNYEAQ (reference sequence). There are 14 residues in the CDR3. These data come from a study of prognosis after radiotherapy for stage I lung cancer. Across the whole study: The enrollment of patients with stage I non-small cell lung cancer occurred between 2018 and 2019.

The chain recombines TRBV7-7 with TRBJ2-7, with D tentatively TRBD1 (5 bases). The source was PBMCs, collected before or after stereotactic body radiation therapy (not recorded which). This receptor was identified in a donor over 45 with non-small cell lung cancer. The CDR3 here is CASSPTVGIGEQYF. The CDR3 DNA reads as TGTGCTAGCAGTCCGACAGTGGGCATCGGCGAGCAGTACTTC.